Presented here are 22 T cell receptor beta chains from one specimen sequenced in a study of technical replicates of blood from four donors. Some clones are missing from TCRdb's copy, which holds only in-frame ones; the method was immunoSEQ multiplex PCR. The sample lists 65,000 to 95,000 clones; more than 95% were seen once. The material sequenced was T cells isolated from PBMCs. Receptor source: a human donor in good health.

The rearrangement joins TRBV28 to TRBJ2-7, with TRBD2 matching over 8 bases. With V trimmed by 4 bases and J by 4 bases, 9 bases remained unmatched. CDR3 length equals 15 residues. Germline V gene lookup returns CDR1 MDHEN and CDR2 SYDVKM. The CDR3 sequence: CASSSPSSGAYEQYF. In DNA, the CDR3 is TGTGCCAGCAGTTCCCCGAGTAGCGGGGCTTACGAGCAGTACTTC.

The chain couples TRBV29-1 to TRBJ1-1; 8 bases match TRBD1. Germline CDR1 reads SQVTM; CDR2 reads ANQGSEA. The CDR3 spans 15 residues. The ends lost 5 bases at V and 1 base at J; junction bases unmatched: 9. The CDR3 region has the DNA TGCAGCGTTCCCCCCAGGGACAGGAAGAACACTGAAGCTTTCTTT. Its translation: CSVPPRDRKNTEAFF.

The chain carries TRBV19 and TRBJ2-7; a possible D gene is TRBD2 (5 bases). The germline gives CDR1 LNHDA, CDR2 SQIVND (reference sequence). The CDR3 extends over 14 amino acids. V was pared by 1 base and J by 4 bases, with 11 bases between. The CDR3 loop reads CASSIGVGGYEQYF. The CDR3 nucleotides read TGTGCCAGTAGTATAGGGGTGGGCGGGTACGAGCAGTACTTC.

This sequence joins TRBV5-4 and TRBJ2-3; 9 bases agree with TRBD2. Losses at the gene ends were 10 bases for V and 1 base for J; bases not matched to a gene: 10. Germline loops: CDR1 SGHNT, CDR2 YYREEE (reference sequence). The CDR3 covers 15 residues. The DNA of the CDR3 is TGTGCCGCCACCCCCAAGCGGGGGGGCACAGATACGCAGTATTTT. Its translation is CAATPKRGGTDTQYF.

The chain combines TRBV6-6 with TRBJ2-7; D is perhaps TRBD2 (6 bases). V lost 5 bases and J lost 6, with 17 bases in between. This CDR3 is 14 amino acids long. Germline loops: CDR1 MNHNY, CDR2 SVGAGI (reference sequence). DNA of the CDR3: TGTGCCAGCAGTCTCCCGGGACTCTGGGCCGAGCAGTACTTC. Translated: CASSLPGLWAEQYF.

The rearrangement uses TRBV6-1 and TRBJ2-1; D may be TRBD1 (6 bases). The CDR3 covers 15 residues. With 5 bases removed from V and 1 base from J, the gap between germline ends came to 12 bases. Looked up from germline, CDR1 is MNHNS and CDR2 is SASEGT. CDR3 protein: CASSPGTLSYNEQFF. The CDR3, as DNA: TGTGCCAGCAGTCCCGGGACACTATCCTACAATGAGCAGTTCTTC.

Details on this clone: The junction differs from germline at one of its ends, possibly a read error. This chain connects TRBV7-9 to TRBJ1-5; the match to TRBD1 covers 8 bases. CDR1 is SEHNR and CDR2 is FQNEAQ in the germline V gene (reference sequence). The CDR3 has 14 residues. DNA of the CDR3: TGTGCCAGCAGCTTAGGACAGGGGAATCGGCCCCAGCATTTT. This translates into CASSLGQGNRPQHF.

V usage is TRBV27 and J usage is TRBJ2-7; TRBD1 agrees at 7 bases. This CDR3 comprises 14 residues. CDR1 and CDR2 from the germline V gene are MNHEY and SMNVEV (reference sequence). After removal of 0 bases from V and 2 bases from J, the junction contained 1 base not matched to a gene. The CDR3 DNA sequence: TGTGCCAGCAGTTTATCGGGACAGCCCTACGAGCAGTACTTC. Translating it yields CASSLSGQPYEQYF.

This rearrangement joins TRBV5-1 to TRBJ2-5, with no clear D. Looked up from germline, CDR1 is SGHRS and CDR2 is YFSETQ. With 1 base removed from V and 1 base from J, the gap between germline ends came to 14 bases. This CDR3 has 16 amino acids. The CDR3 is CASSLYSFRTQETQYF. CDR3 nucleotide sequence: TGCGCCAGCAGCTTGTATAGTTTTCGAACCCAAGAGACCCAGTACTTC.

This sequence joins TRBV6-4 and TRBJ2-3; weak D call: TRBD1 (5 bases). There are 15 residues in the CDR3. The germline gives CDR1 MRHNA, CDR2 SNTAGT. The V gene lost 0 bases and the J gene lost 6 bases, with 13 bases spanning the gap. CDR3 nucleotides: TGTGCCAGCAGTGACTCTATGGGGCCCGTGGATACGCAGTATTTT. Its protein is CASSDSMGPVDTQYF.

V usage is TRBV5-1 and J usage is TRBJ2-7; D unresolved. The ends were cut back, 2 bases at V and 5 bases at J, with 11 bases in the middle. CDR3 size: 13 residues. Germline V CDR1 and CDR2: SGHRS, YFSETQ. For the CDR3, the DNA is TGCGCCAGCAGCTTCGGCAAACAGAACGAGCAGTACTTC. Its translation: CASSFGKQNEQYF.

This rearrangement joins TRBV9 to TRBJ2-6, with 8 bases lining up with TRBD2. V shed 3 bases, J shed 2 bases, and the junction held 10 bases outside the gene matches. The CDR3 loop spans 18 amino acids. CDR1 and CDR2 from the germline V gene are SGDLS and YYNGEE. The CDR3 bases are TGTGCCAGCAGCGGGGGCGGGGGGCAGAACCCTGGGGCCAACGTCCTGACTTTC. This encodes CASSGGGGQNPGANVLTF.

This clone has just one count. The genes are TRBV9 and TRBJ2-7; TRBD1 agrees at 7 bases. Germline V gene data show CDR1 as SGDLS and CDR2 as YYNGEE. The CDR3 loop spans 14 amino acids. V shed 0 bases, J shed 4 bases, and the junction held 4 bases outside the gene matches. The CDR3 nucleotides are TGTGCCAGCAGCGTAGGGGACAGCTTATACGAGCAGTACTTC. It translates to CASSVGDSLYEQYF.

The chain joins TRBV4-1 to TRBJ2-2, with 7 positions matching TRBD2. The CDR3 has 16 amino acids. J was trimmed by 1 base and V by 6 bases; bases with no gene match: 8. Germline values: CDR1 MGHRA, CDR2 YSYEKL. The CDR3 here is CASSFGGSGNTGELFF. For the CDR3, the DNA is TGCGCCAGCAGTTTCGGGGGGAGCGGGAACACCGGGGAGCTGTTTTTT.

The chain joins TRBV4-1 to TRBJ1-2; 8 bases agree with TRBD1. The J segment lost 3 bases and the V segment lost 4 bases, leaving 1 base of the junction unmatched. The CDR3 is made up of 13 amino acids. In germline, CDR1 is MGHRA, CDR2 YSYEKL. This chain's CDR3 is CASSLTGDYGYTF. Written as DNA, the CDR3 is TGCGCCAGCAGCCTGACAGGGGACTATGGCTACACCTTC.

V is TRBV4-1 and J is TRBJ2-2, with a possible D match to TRBD2 (6 bases). The CDR3 extends over 16 amino acids. Per germline, CDR1 MGHRA and CDR2 YSYEKL. Trimming removed 0 bases from V and 6 bases from J, with 14 bases in between. This CDR3 reads CASSQDLGGRAGELFF. DNA for the CDR3: TGCGCCAGCAGCCAAGATCTCGGGGGAAGGGCCGGGGAGCTGTTTTTT.

The J gene is TRBJ2-3, the V gene TRBV6-5, with TRBD2 identical over 8 bases. This CDR3 spans 13 amino acids. J was trimmed by 10 bases and V by 2 bases; bases with no gene match: 5. Looked up from germline, CDR1 is MNHEY and CDR2 is SVGAGI. CDR3 region: CASSYDRAGAQYF. Here the CDR3 DNA reads TGTGCCAGCAGTTACGATCGAGCGGGGGCGCAGTATTTT.

The rearrangement joins TRBV4-1 to TRBJ1-1; 10 bases are shared with TRBD1. Germline V gives CDR1 MGHRA, CDR2 YSYEKL. V was pared by 4 bases and J by 0 bases, with 5 bases of the junction left unmatched. CDR3 length: 16 residues. The chain's CDR3 is CASSRGQGGLNTEAFF. DNA for the CDR3: TGCGCCAGCAGCCGTGGACAGGGGGGATTGAACACTGAAGCTTTCTTT.

The genes are TRBV18 and TRBJ2-1; 11 positions agree with TRBD2. The CDR3 runs to 15 residues. Germline-derived CDR1 and CDR2 are KGHSH and LQKENI. The V gene end was trimmed by 3 bases and the J gene end by 5 bases; junction bases not matched to a gene: 3. The CDR3 bases are TGTGCCAGCTCACCCCAGGGACTAGCGGACAATGAGCAGTTCTTC. It specifies CASSPQGLADNEQFF.

The V gene is TRBV5-1, the J gene TRBJ2-5; D is uncertain. The CDR3 is made up of 12 amino acids. Germline values: CDR1 SGHRS, CDR2 YFSETQ. V was trimmed by 4 bases and J by 5 bases, leaving 9 bases between them. CDR3 region: CASSGYGETQYF. The DNA of the CDR3 is TGCGCCAGCAGCGGATACGGGGAGACCCAGTACTTC.

The chain combines TRBV15 with TRBJ1-5, with 10 positions matching TRBD1. Germline trimming cut 9 bases from V and 0 bases from J; bases unmatched to any gene: 14. From germline, CDR1 is LNHNV and CDR2 YYDKDF (reference sequence). The CDR3 covers 18 residues. The CDR3 coding sequence is TGTGCCACTGCGCCGGTTGGGACAGGGGTCGGTAGCAATCAGCCCCAGCATTTT. This translates into CATAPVGTGVGSNQPQHF.

The chain links TRBV13 to TRBJ2-5, with D maybe TRBD2 (6 bases). Germline CDR1 reads PRHDT; CDR2 reads FYEKMQ (reference sequence). V lost 5 bases, J lost 5 bases, and 18 bases lay in between. The CDR3 has 15 amino acids. CDR3 residues: CASSPGTGVVETQYF. CDR3 DNA: TGTGCCAGCAGCCCCGGGACTGGGGTCGTGGAGACCCAGTACTTC.